The rows below give T cell receptor beta chains drawn from one sample of a study of graft-versus-host responses after intestinal transplantation. These TCRs' antigens remain unknown. The repertoire was sequenced with immunoSEQ multiplex PCR; TCRdb's copy has only in-frame clones and lacks some. This sample has more than 65,000 clones, with around 82% found just once. The source material was unstimulated CD4+ T cells sorted from spleen or lymph node cells, sampled before transplant. The origin of the receptors is a human donor who was the organ donor for an intestinal transplant. CDR3s include the opening cysteine and the closing phenylalanine or tryptophan. Fields, in order: clone size, V gene, D gene, J gene, CDR3 length, CDR3 protein. D genes are given only for firm matches. Only some rows state a clone size, as once, few, many or a class for expanded clones.

>.|TRBV6-1|TRBD1|TRBJ1-1|15
CASSPGQGVNTEAFF
>.|TRBV5-1|TRBD1|TRBJ2-1|14
CASSRDRVRNEQFF
>once|TRBV19|TRBD1|TRBJ2-3|14
CASSIRTGGDTQYF
>once|TRBV4-1|TRBD1|TRBJ2-3|18
CASSQVQAGGAGTDTQYF
>.|TRBV5-6|TRBD1|TRBJ1-2|13
CASSFQGAGGYTF
>.|TRBV5-6|.|TRBJ1-1|13
CASSWRGGTEAFF
>.|TRBV11-2|.|TRBJ2-2|15
CASSSSTLNTGELFF
>.|TRBV5-4|.|TRBJ1-2|14
CASSPRTDNYGYTF
>.|TRBV4-1|TRBD2|TRBJ2-3|17
CASSQEPPGLAGGTQYF
>few|TRBV7-6|TRBD1|TRBJ1-1|15
CASSLGTGSHTEAFF
>few|TRBV5-6|.|TRBJ2-3|13
CASSSAGPRSLYF
>.|TRBV29-1|.|TRBJ2-1|13
CSASGQRRGEQFF
>.|TRBV6-5|.|TRBJ1-2|12
CASSYLGQGYTF
>.|TRBV6-1|TRBD1|TRBJ1-6|15
CASRLRQGYNSPLHF
>.|TRBV2|.|TRBJ1-5|15
CASSMYQGSNQPQHF
>.|TRBV5-6|.|TRBJ2-5|14
CASSLPNYQETQYF
>.|TRBV12-1|.|TRBJ2-5|10
CRGGGETQYF
>.|TRBV9|TRBD1|TRBJ1-6|17
CASSATSGTGYNSPLHF
>few|TRBV7-7|TRBD1|TRBJ2-2|14
CASSQGAQNGELFF
>.|TRBV6-5|TRBD2|TRBJ2-1|14
CASNRAGGWNEQFF
>.|TRBV29-1|.|TRBJ2-1|12
CSVESTRNEQFF
>.|TRBV28|.|TRBJ2-1|15
CASSYRVSSYNEQFF
>.|TRBV14|TRBD2|TRBJ2-1|15
CASSPDLAGGYEQFF
>once|TRBV18|TRBD1|TRBJ1-3|18
CASSPPPGQPPSGNTIYF
>.|TRBV23-1|.|TRBJ1-5|15
CASSVRRVSNQPQHF
>.|TRBV5-4|TRBD1|TRBJ2-5|14
CASSFLQGQETQYF
>.|TRBV28|.|TRBJ1-5|13
CASQDSRNQPQHF
>.|TRBV6-4|TRBD2|TRBJ2-3|15
CASTASGGNTDTQYF
>once|TRBV2|TRBD1|TRBJ1-5|13
CASSGQANQPQHF
>.|TRBV5-5|TRBD1|TRBJ1-6|16
CASSLFGGQGNSPLHF
>.|TRBV4-3|TRBD1|TRBJ1-4|18
CASSQDLIGGQWHEKLFF
>few|TRBV7-9|TRBD2|TRBJ2-3|14
CASSLGLAADTQYF
>.|TRBV5-1|.|TRBJ1-3|15
CASSPAGQTSNTIYF
>.|TRBV11-3|.|TRBJ2-3|15
CASSLLGGGTDTQYF
>.|TRBV19|TRBD1|TRBJ1-2|14
CASTTGQGSYGYTF
>.|TRBV6-5|.|TRBJ2-1|14
CASLPNRGTQETIF
>.|TRBV29-1|TRBD1|TRBJ1-1|12
CSAWDRRSEAFF
>.|TRBV7-8|.|TRBJ2-3|15
CASSLVVQGTDTQYF
>.|TRBV13|TRBD2|TRBJ2-3|20
CASSPGLAGGPQGRTDTQYF
>.|TRBV30|TRBD1|TRBJ1-6|13
CAGTGEYNSPLHF
>.|TRBV9|TRBD1|TRBJ2-1|16
CASSVAPGTVGNEQFF
>.|TRBV2|TRBD1|TRBJ2-2|15
CASRDRGRSTGELFF
>.|TRBV7-3|TRBD1|TRBJ2-1|12
CASSQGQGKQFF
>.|TRBV2|TRBD1|TRBJ1-4|15
CASRGQLATNEKLFF